This TCR beta chain was sequenced for a study of blood T cell repertoires in COVID-19. Only in-frame clones appear in the TCRdb table, and some are missing; sequencing was by immunoSEQ multiplex PCR. The sample has 210,000 or so clones, roughly 85% seen once. The CDR3 runs 14 residues. V was cut by 3 bases and J by 13 bases, with 19 bases left in between. Germline assignment: CDR1 WNHNN and CDR2 SYGVQD (reference sequence). The clonotype originates from a man aged 25-45 years who had recovered from COVID-19. Sequencing used PBMCs or T cells enriched from blood (not recorded which). The genes are TRBV10-1 and TRBJ2-1, with a possible D match to TRBD1 (6 bases). The CDR3 DNA is TGCGCCAGCAGTGAAAGGACAGCCATTAACCGCCAGTTCTTC. Translated, it gives CASSERTAINRQFF.